The 15 T cell receptor beta chains below all came from one sample that was sequenced in a study of T-cell reconstitution after alpha-beta-depleted transplantation in children. General observations from the study: One year post-transplant, T-cell counts and diversity were largely derived from T cells produced anew.

TCRbeta library construction was performed incorporating unique molecular identifiers. One entry per CDR3 protein, called by TCRdb with MiXCR from the PCR reads. This sample has about 290,000 distinct CDR3 sequences, with 7.5% to 9% found just once. Their specific antigens are unknown. Sequenced here: peripheral blood, sampled 360 days after TCRalphabeta/CD19-depleted stem cell transplant. The receptors come from a female patient aged 2-15 years who had a stem cell transplant for Fanconi anemia, so the T cells may come from the graft donor.

This clonotype occurred many times. Here the CDR3 reads CASSLRTSEQYF. The CDR3 bases are TGTGCCAGCAGTCTCCGGACGAGCGAGCAGTACTTC. This chain links TRBV6-2 or TRBV6-3 with TRBJ2-7; D not certain. This CDR3 has 12 residues. The germline CDR1 and CDR2 sequences are MNHEY and SVGEGT. V gave up 5 bases and J gave up 6 bases, with 11 bases separating them.

This clonotype has at least ten counts. V and J are TRBV10-1 and TRBJ1-5, with unresolved D. The CDR3 length is 13 residues. Germline V gene sequence: CDR1 WNHNN, CDR2 SYGVQD (reference sequence). Trimming shortened V by 2 bases and J by 7 bases, and 9 bases separated the two germline ends. The CDR3 DNA is TGCGCCAGCAGTGAGAGTATTGGCCAGCCCCAGCATTTT. Its translation is CASSESIGQPQHF.

This clonotype was seen many times. The J gene is TRBJ2-7, the V gene TRBV6-2 or TRBV6-3; D is perhaps TRBD2 (5 bases). The CDR3 length is 12 residues. Germline V CDR1 and CDR2: MNHEY, SVGEGT. Trimming left V 9 bases short and J 2 bases short, with 11 bases between. The CDR3 DNA reads as TGTGCCAGTCGGGGTTTGACCTACGAGCAGTACTTC. It is translated as CASRGLTYEQYF.

Many counts were recorded for this clonotype. The gene calls are TRBV29-1 and TRBJ2-3; 7 bases align to TRBD2. This CDR3 spans 13 amino acids. Trimming at V came to 6 bases and at J to 6 bases, leaving 9 bases not matched to a gene. Germline V CDR1 and CDR2: SQVTM, ANQGSEA. The CDR3 spells CSVSSGDPDTQYF. CDR3 in DNA: TGCAGCGTCTCAAGCGGGGACCCGGATACGCAGTATTTT.

This clonotype came up many times. The chain links TRBV6-2 or TRBV6-3 to TRBJ2-5; tentative D call: TRBD2 (6 bases). This CDR3 comprises 15 residues. V was clipped by 2 bases and J by 4 bases, with 14 bases between them. CDR1 is MNHEY and CDR2 is SVGEGT in the germline V gene. The chain's CDR3 is CASSYRETGGETQYF. The CDR3 DNA sequence: TGTGCCAGCAGTTACCGGGAAACCGGGGGAGAGACCCAGTACTTC.

This clonotype occurred a few times. The gene calls are TRBV5-1 and TRBJ2-7; D gene ambiguous. The CDR3 covers 15 residues. Germline lookup yields CDR1 SGHRS and CDR2 YFSETQ. V was trimmed by 0 bases and J by 4 bases, leaving 14 bases between them. The CDR3 sequence is CASSLAMGSRYEQYF. DNA for the CDR3: TGCGCCAGCAGCTTGGCCATGGGCAGCCGATACGAGCAGTACTTC.

This clonotype was observed many times. The gene calls are TRBV5-1 and TRBJ1-1; 7 bases are shared with TRBD1. The ends lost 3 bases at V and 3 bases at J; junction bases unmatched: 5. The germline V gene encodes CDR1 SGHRS and CDR2 YFSETQ. This CDR3 region has 14 residues. The CDR3 DNA is TGCGCCAGCAGCTACAGGGGACGGGACACTGAAGCTTTCTTT. Its protein is CASSYRGRDTEAFF.

This clonotype has a count of ten or more. V gene TRBV4-1 combines with J gene TRBJ2-7, with 7 bases matching TRBD1. The CDR3 totals 14 residues. J was trimmed by 7 bases and V by 2 bases; bases with no gene match: 8. Germline loops: CDR1 MGHRA, CDR2 YSYEKL. CDR3 coding DNA: TGCGCCAGCAGCCAAAAAGACAGGGTGCAGGAGCAGTACTTC. Translating it yields CASSQKDRVQEQYF.

This clonotype came up many times. For the CDR3, the DNA is TGCGCCAGCAGCCAAGAGGCCAGCGGGGATCAGCCCCAGCATTTT. Amino acids: CASSQEASGDQPQHF. V usage is TRBV4-3 and J usage is TRBJ1-5; D uncertain. CDR1 and CDR2 (germline): LGHNA, YSLEER. The CDR3 consists of 15 residues. V was cut by 0 bases and J by 5 bases, with 11 bases left in between.

The chain has TRBV5-1 and TRBJ2-3; 9 nucleotides line up with TRBD2. This CDR3 has 17 amino acids. V dropped 0 bases and J dropped 5; count of bases not matched to a gene: 10. Per germline, CDR1 SGHRS and CDR2 YFSETQ. CDR3 sequence: CASSLVGGGALGDTQYF. The DNA for the CDR3 is TGCGCCAGCAGCTTGGTTGGCGGGGGGGCCCTAGGAGATACGCAGTATTTT.

This clonotype was counted many times. J is TRBJ1-2 and V is TRBV15; no clear D. This CDR3 comprises 13 residues. Looked up from germline, CDR1 is LNHNV and CDR2 is YYDKDF (reference sequence). V was cut by 2 bases and J by 7 bases, with 11 bases left in between. The CDR3 is CATSRPLSGGYTF. DNA of the CDR3: TGTGCCACCAGCAGACCCTTATCAGGTGGCTACACCTTC.

This clonotype was recorded many times. The chain links TRBV4-3 to TRBJ1-1; D is unresolved. V shed 0 bases and J shed 1 base, with 6 bases lying between them. Per the germline V gene, CDR1 is LGHNA and CDR2 is YSLEER. There are 14 residues in the CDR3. CDR3 sequence: CASSQEAGNTEAFF. CDR3 bases: TGCGCCAGCAGCCAAGAAGCAGGGAACACTGAAGCTTTCTTT.

This clonotype was detected a few times. The chain recombines TRBV20-1 with TRBJ2-1; tentatively, D is TRBD1 or TRBD2 (6 bases each). The CDR3 is 14 residues long. Germline V CDR1 and CDR2: DFQATT, SNEGSKA (reference sequence). The V end lost 8 bases, the J end lost 0 bases, and 14 bases lay between the germline ends. CDR3 sequence reads: CSTKGGSSYNEQFF. For the CDR3, the DNA is TGCAGTACTAAAGGGGGGAGCTCCTACAATGAGCAGTTCTTC.

This clonotype was detected only a few times. The CDR3 sequence: CASRALADTDTQYF. The CDR3 bases are TGTGCCAGCAGGGCATTAGCGGACACAGATACGCAGTATTTT. The chain recombines TRBV11-2 with TRBJ2-3, with D possibly being TRBD2 (6 bases). V shed 6 bases and J shed 2 bases, with 12 bases lying between them. The CDR3 is 14 residues long. Per germline, CDR1 SGHAT and CDR2 FQNNGV.

In this sample, this clonotype turned up a few times. This rearrangement joins TRBV7-9 to TRBJ1-5; no reliable D call. Germline CDR1 SEHNR, CDR2 FQNEAQ (reference sequence). V gave up 5 bases and J gave up 7 bases, with 9 bases separating them. The CDR3 sequence is 12 residues long. CDR3 protein: CASSVFGQPQHF. The CDR3, as DNA: TGTGCCAGCAGCGTCTTTGGCCAGCCCCAGCATTTT.